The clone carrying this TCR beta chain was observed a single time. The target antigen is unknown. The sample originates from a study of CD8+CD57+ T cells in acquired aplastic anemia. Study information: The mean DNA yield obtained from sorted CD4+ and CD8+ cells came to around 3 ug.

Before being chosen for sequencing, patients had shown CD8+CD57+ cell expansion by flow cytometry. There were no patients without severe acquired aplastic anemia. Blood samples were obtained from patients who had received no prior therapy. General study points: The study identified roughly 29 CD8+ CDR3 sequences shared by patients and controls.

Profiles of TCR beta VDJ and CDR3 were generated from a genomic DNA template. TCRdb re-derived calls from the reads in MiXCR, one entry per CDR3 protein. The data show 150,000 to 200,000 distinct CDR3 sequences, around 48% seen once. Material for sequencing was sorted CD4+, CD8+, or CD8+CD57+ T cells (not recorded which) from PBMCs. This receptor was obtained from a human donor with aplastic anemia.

The CDR3 DNA sequence: TGTGCCAGTAGTGAGGGCAGTATGAACACTGAAGCTTTCTTT. This encodes CASSEGSMNTEAFF. The V and J genes are TRBV19 and TRBJ1-1, with no clear D. The V end was cut by 5 bases, the J end by 0 bases, with 10 bases between. The CDR3 covers 14 residues. Per the germline V gene, CDR1 is LNHDA and CDR2 is SQIVND (reference sequence).